These T cell receptor beta chains were read from a single sample in a study of CD4 T cells in relation to SARS-CoV-2 and coronaviruses. Libraries were prepared by immunoSEQ multiplex PCR; TCRdb keeps only in-frame clonotypes and omits some of them. The sample includes 65,000 or so clones, 80% to 90% of them seen just once. The sequenced material came from memory CD4+ T cells from PBMCs. The receptors originated from a human donor in good health. The CDR3 runs from the conserved cysteine through the conserved F or W. A D gene is named only where the DNA matches it firmly.

j_gene,d_gene,v_gene,CDR3aa
TRBJ1-3,-,TRBV4-1,CASSDPASGNTIYF
TRBJ2-3,-,TRBV4-1,CASSQSYSQPTDTQYF
TRBJ1-4,TRBD1,TRBV14,CASSQWGQTSTNEKLFF
TRBJ1-1,-,TRBV30,CAWSPLGGSVFLYTEAFF
TRBJ1-5,-,TRBV30,CAWSGQGSGSNQPQHF
TRBJ1-1,-,TRBV5-4,CASSTGQPLPEAFF
TRBJ1-2,-,TRBV19,CASSINGNYGYTF
TRBJ1-2,-,TRBV2,CASTGEVGSGYTF
TRBJ1-1,-,TRBV6-6,CASSWGSALNTEAFF
TRBJ1-6,TRBD1,TRBV4-3,CASSQADRDNSPLHF
TRBJ2-7,-,TRBV5-1,CASSLAAAYEQYF
TRBJ2-6,-,TRBV7-2,CASSLKRFRTGANVLTF
TRBJ1-2,-,TRBV7-5,CVRSWGSYGYTF
TRBJ2-4,-,TRBV28,CASSPWEAAKNIQYF
TRBJ2-6,TRBD1,TRBV3-1/TRBV3-2,CASSRTGGHSGANVLTF
TRBJ1-3,-,TRBV18,CASSQDGSGNTIYF
TRBJ2-1,TRBD2,TRBV7-8,CASRSPGLAGQEQFF
TRBJ2-5,-,TRBV5-1,CASSLDRDQETQYF
TRBJ2-5,-,TRBV12-5,CASGDQETQYF
TRBJ1-4,TRBD1,TRBV4-1,CASSLTGQDDEKLFF
TRBJ1-2,-,TRBV3-1/TRBV3-2,CASSDRWSVAGYGYTF
TRBJ2-3,TRBD2,TRBV3-1/TRBV3-2,CASSPRTSGFTDTQYF
TRBJ2-3,-,TRBV5-6,CASSLVRGLSTDTQYF
TRBJ1-1,-,TRBV24-1,CATSDNPGGEAFF
TRBJ2-6,-,TRBV27,CASSLSGANVLTF
TRBJ2-1,TRBD1,TRBV11-2,CASSLGAGGRGSYNEQFF
TRBJ2-5,-,TRBV12-3/TRBV12-4,CASSLWQQETQYF
TRBJ1-2,-,TRBV10-3,CAIKGGGRGNYGYTF
TRBJ2-2,-,TRBV5-1,CASRIVMNTGELFF
TRBJ2-7,-,TRBV28,CASRSYRYEQYF
TRBJ2-7,TRBD2,TRBV18,CASSSLAEEQYF
TRBJ1-2,-,TRBV7-2,CASSLGKLNYGYTF
TRBJ1-2,TRBD1,TRBV6-5,CASSRWTGGYGYTF
TRBJ2-6,TRBD1,TRBV7-8,CASRSDRAYSGANVLTF
TRBJ1-2,-,TRBV7-3,CASSNDRFGYTF
TRBJ1-4,TRBD1,TRBV4-1,CASSQDPRDRWEKLFF
TRBJ1-2,-,TRBV28,CASSLLGGGYTF
TRBJ2-5,-,TRBV5-1,CASSLEDQETQYF
TRBJ2-1,-,TRBV29-1,CSVEGAGSSYNEQFF
TRBJ1-4,-,TRBV30,CAWRERAANEKLFF
TRBJ2-5,-,TRBV30,CAWSVLGGETQYF
TRBJ1-5,-,TRBV2,CASRGDSSGNQPQHF
TRBJ2-1,-,TRBV5-1,CASSLDLGEQFF
TRBJ2-3,TRBD2,TRBV3-1/TRBV3-2,CASSLRASGTTDTQYF
TRBJ1-6,-,TRBV28,CASSTTGRLDNSPLHF
TRBJ1-2,-,TRBV7-3,CASSLTGPANYGYTF
TRBJ2-7,TRBD2,TRBV4-3,CASSSHPAGALYEQYF
TRBJ1-1,-,TRBV2,CASTQTAQGTEAFF
TRBJ2-7,-,TRBV3-1/TRBV3-2,CASSQDAEQYF
TRBJ1-1,-,TRBV28,CASNLWGNTEAFF
TRBJ2-5,TRBD1,TRBV27,CASKRGRGTLQETQYF
TRBJ2-6,TRBD1,TRBV2,CATKRQGAGVLTF
TRBJ1-4,-,TRBV3-1/TRBV3-2,CASSLRAQMEKLFF
TRBJ2-1,-,TRBV5-1,CASSLPWSSYNEQFF
TRBJ2-3,-,TRBV12-3/TRBV12-4,CASSTGTGTQYF